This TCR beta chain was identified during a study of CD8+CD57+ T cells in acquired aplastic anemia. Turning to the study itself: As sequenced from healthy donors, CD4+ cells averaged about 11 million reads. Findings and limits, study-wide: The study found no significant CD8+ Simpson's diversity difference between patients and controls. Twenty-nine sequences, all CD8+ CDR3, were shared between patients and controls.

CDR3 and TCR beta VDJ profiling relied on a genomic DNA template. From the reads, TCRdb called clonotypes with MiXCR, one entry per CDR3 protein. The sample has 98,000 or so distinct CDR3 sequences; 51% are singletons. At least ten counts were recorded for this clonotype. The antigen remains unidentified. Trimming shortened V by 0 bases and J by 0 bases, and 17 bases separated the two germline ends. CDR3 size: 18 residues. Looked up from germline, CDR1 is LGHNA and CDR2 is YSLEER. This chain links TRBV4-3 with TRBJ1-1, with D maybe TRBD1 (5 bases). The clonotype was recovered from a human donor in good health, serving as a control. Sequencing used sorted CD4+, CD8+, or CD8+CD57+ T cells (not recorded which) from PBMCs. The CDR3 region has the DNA TGCGCCAGCAGCCAAGATTCGGTGGGACGGTTGATGAACACTGAAGCTTTCTTT. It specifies CASSQDSVGRLMNTEAFF.